This TCR beta chain was retrieved from a study of siplizumab effects on memory and regulatory T cells. Germline V gene sequence: CDR1 MRHNA, CDR2 SNTAGT. The CDR3 runs to 17 residues. Unmatched junction bases numbered 13, after V lost 0 bases and J lost 8 bases. Study-wide points: Alloreactive sequences tracing back to unstimulated CD4+ memory cells fell significantly with siplizumab. Unstimulated subsets captured only a minor fraction of alloreactive clones. The study did not confirm that proliferating Tregs from siplizumab cultures were suppressive. Naive T cells looked more diverse than memory cells, and they looked like major contributors to the alloresponse.

Profiling relied on immunoSEQ multiplex PCR, and the TCRdb table lists in-frame clones only, not all of them. The sample carries approximately 60,000 clones, about 96% recorded once. A word on this clone: Its specificity is unknown.

V usage is TRBV6-4 and J usage is TRBJ2-3, with TRBD1 matching 8 bases. The receptor's source is a human donor in good health. The sequencing input was naive CD8+ T cells sorted from blood. The CDR3 loop is CASSDSSQGQVFGTQYF. For the CDR3, the DNA is TGTGCCAGCAGTGACTCGAGTCAGGGACAGGTTTTTGGTACGCAGTATTTT.